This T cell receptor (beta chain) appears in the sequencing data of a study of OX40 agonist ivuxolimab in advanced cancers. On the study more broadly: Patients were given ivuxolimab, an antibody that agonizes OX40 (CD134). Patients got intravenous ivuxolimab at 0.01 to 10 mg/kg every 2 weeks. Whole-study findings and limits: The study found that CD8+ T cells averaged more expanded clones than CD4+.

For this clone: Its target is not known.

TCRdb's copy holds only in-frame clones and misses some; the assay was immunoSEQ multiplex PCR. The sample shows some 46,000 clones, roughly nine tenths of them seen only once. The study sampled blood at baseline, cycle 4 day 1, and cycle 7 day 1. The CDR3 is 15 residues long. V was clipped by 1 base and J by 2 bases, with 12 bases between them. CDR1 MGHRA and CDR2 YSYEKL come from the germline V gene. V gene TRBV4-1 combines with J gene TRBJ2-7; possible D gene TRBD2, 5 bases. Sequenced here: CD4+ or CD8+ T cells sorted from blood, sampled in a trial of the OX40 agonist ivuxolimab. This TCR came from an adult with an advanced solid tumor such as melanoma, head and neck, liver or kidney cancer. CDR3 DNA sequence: TGCGCCAGCAGCCAAGCCGACTACGGGGCCTACGAGCAGTACTTC. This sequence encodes CASSQADYGAYEQYF.